This T cell receptor (beta chain) was obtained from a study of T cell changes during pregnancy in multiple sclerosis. Profiling relied on immunoSEQ multiplex PCR, and the TCRdb table lists in-frame clones only, not all of them. This table has about 54,000 clones, about nine tenths appearing once. V lost 10 bases and J 5 bases, leaving 8 bases between the germline ends. CDR3 length: 10 residues. The V gene's germline CDR1 is SNHLY and CDR2 FYNNEI. This TCR came from a female donor in good health, enrolled as a control in a pregnancy study. This chain joins TRBV2 and TRBJ1-2; D gene uncertain. The specimen comprised peripheral blood, sampled after pregnancy. The CDR3 spells CATALYGYTF. As DNA, the CDR3 is TGTGCCACCGCCCTATATGGCTACACCTTC. Full variable domain (remainder filled in from reference TRBV2 and TRBJ1-2): EPEVTQTPSHQVTQMGQEVILRCVPISNHLYFYWYRQILGQKVEFLVSFYNNEISEKSEIFDDQFSVERPDGSNFTLKIRSTKLEDSAMYFCATALYGYTFGSGTRLTVV.